The 22 T cell receptor beta chains below were found in one sample sequenced in a study of CD8 T cells in ankylosing spondylitis. TCRdb passed the 5' RACE reads through MiXCR, listing each CDR3 protein once. The sample comprises 150,000 to 200,000 distinct CDR3 sequences, under 14% of which are singletons, and roughly 29% rests with the top ten. The sample consisted of blood, either unsorted or a sorted T cell fraction (not recorded which). These receptors were collected from a male donor with ankylosing spondylitis or in good health (not recorded which).

This clonotype has ten or more counts. The chain employs TRBV4-3 and TRBJ1-2; tentatively, D is TRBD1 (5 bases). CDR3 size: 13 residues. The V end lost 1 base, the J end lost 7 bases, and 10 bases lay between the germline ends. The germline CDR1 and CDR2 sequences are LGHNA and YSLEER. The CDR3 sequence: CASSQGAGTGYTF. DNA of the CDR3: TGCGCCAGCAGCCAAGGCGCAGGGACTGGCTACACCTTC.

This clonotype was picked up many times. In nucleotides, the CDR3 is TGTGCCAGCAGCCAAAGGACTCCCAACTACGAGCAGTACTTC. This translates into CASSQRTPNYEQYF. The chain has TRBV3-1 and TRBJ2-7, with TRBD2 as a possible D gene (5 bases). The V end lost 2 bases, the J end lost 3 bases, and 11 bases lay between the germline ends. Germline assignment: CDR1 LGHDT and CDR2 YNNKEL (reference sequence). CDR3 length equals 14 residues.

This clonotype was counted many times. The chain is built from TRBV11-2 and TRBJ2-4; the match to TRBD1 covers 9 bases. The CDR3 length is 15 residues. V was pared by 5 bases and J by 7 bases, with 9 bases of the junction left unmatched. The germline V gene encodes CDR1 SGHAT and CDR2 FQNNGV. The CDR3 sequence is CASSPTGGLSNIQYF. DNA of the CDR3: TGTGCCAGCAGCCCTACAGGGGGCCTCTCGAACATTCAGTACTTC.

This clonotype was seen at least ten times. The chain carries TRBV27 and TRBJ2-7; D possibly corresponds to TRBD1 (6 bases). The germline CDR1 and CDR2 sequences are MNHEY and SMNVEV (reference sequence). The V gene lost 0 bases and the J gene lost 2 bases, with 20 bases spanning the gap. This CDR3 has 18 residues. CDR3 region: CASSLSPLPRGSPYEQYF. The CDR3 nucleotides are TGTGCCAGCAGTTTATCCCCTCTGCCCAGGGGAAGTCCCTACGAGCAGTACTTC.

This clonotype appeared many times. The V and J genes are TRBV20-1 and TRBJ1-1, with no clear D. Germline assignment: CDR1 DFQATT and CDR2 SNEGSKA (reference sequence). Trimming cost V 1 base and J 3 bases, with 6 bases left between them. The CDR3 spans 12 residues. The CDR3 region is CSARGWDTEAFF. The CDR3 DNA is TGCAGTGCTAGAGGTTGGGACACTGAAGCTTTCTTT.

This clonotype was picked up a small number of times. J is TRBJ2-2 and V is TRBV7-2, with D perhaps TRBD2 (6 bases). V lost 3 bases and J lost 3, with 8 bases in between. This CDR3 spans 14 amino acids. Per the germline V gene, CDR1 is SGHTA and CDR2 is FQGNSA. The CDR3 sequence: CASSFRDYTGELFF. CDR3 DNA: TGTGCCAGCAGCTTCCGGGACTACACCGGGGAGCTGTTTTTT.

This clonotype occurred many times. The V and J genes are TRBV28 and TRBJ1-5; D remains unclear. The CDR3 has 12 amino acids. Between the trimmed V and J ends, which lost 5 bases and 4 bases, there was a span of 6 bases. Germline CDR1 is MDHEN and CDR2 is SYDVKM. Here the CDR3 DNA reads TGTGCCAGCAGTCCACCGAATCAGCCCCAGCATTTT. Protein product: CASSPPNQPQHF.

Ten or more counts support this clonotype. V is TRBV6-1 and J is TRBJ2-3, with TRBD2 matching 11 bases. CDR3 length equals 15 residues. The germline V gene encodes CDR1 MNHNS and CDR2 SASEGT. V lost 9 bases to trimming and J lost 3 bases; unmatched junction nucleotides: 8. The CDR3 sequence is CASSPTSGITDTQYF. The CDR3 DNA reads as TGTGCCAGTTCCCCGACTAGCGGGATAACAGATACGCAGTATTTT.

In its sample, this clonotype was seen a few times. The chain employs TRBV5-6 and TRBJ1-1, with TRBD1 matching 9 bases. After removal of 2 bases from V and 3 bases from J, the junction contained 5 bases not matched to a gene. This CDR3 is built from 15 residues. Germline V CDR1 and CDR2: SGHDT, YYEEEE. The CDR3 bases are TGTGCCAGCAGCTTTATAACAGGGGGCTACACTGAAGCTTTCTTT. Residues: CASSFITGGYTEAFF.

The V and J genes are TRBV30 and TRBJ2-1, with D tentatively TRBD1 (6 bases). Trimming pared 2 bases from V and 7 bases from J, leaving 6 bases between. The CDR3 loop spans 11 amino acids. Germline loops: CDR1 GTSNPN, CDR2 SVGIG (reference sequence). CDR3 in DNA: TGTGCCTGGAGTAGGGGGAATGAGCAGTTCTTC. Its protein is CAWSRGNEQFF.

The chain joins TRBV7-2 to TRBJ1-5; D is perhaps TRBD1 (5 bases). The germline V gene encodes CDR1 SGHTA and CDR2 FQGNSA. V was trimmed by 3 bases and J by 9 bases, leaving 18 bases between them. The CDR3 is made up of 15 amino acids. CDR3 coding DNA: TGTGCCAGCAGCTTTTCCGACAGCCCTAGGGCGCCCCAGCATTTT. Its protein is CASSFSDSPRAPQHF.

The chain links TRBV29-1 to TRBJ2-1; D ambiguous. V shed 2 bases and J shed 3 bases, with 14 bases lying between them. The germline CDR1 and CDR2 sequences are SQVTM and ANQGSEA. The CDR3 is made up of 15 amino acids. CDR3: CSVEYGLADYNEQFF. The CDR3 DNA follows: TGCAGCGTTGAATATGGCCTTGCCGACTACAATGAGCAGTTCTTC.

V and J are TRBV5-1 and TRBJ1-5; 9 bases align to TRBD1. J gave up 5 bases and V 4 bases, and 4 bases lay outside the gene matches. Per germline, CDR1 SGHRS and CDR2 YFSETQ. CDR3 length equals 14 residues. This chain's CDR3 is CASSPQGADQPQHF. The DNA for the CDR3 is TGCGCCAGCAGCCCACAGGGGGCAGATCAGCCCCAGCATTTT.

This clonotype was recorded a few times. CDR3 bases: TGCAGCGTTGATGGTTGGGGGCGAGTCGGACAATACAATGAGCAGTTCTTC. It yields the protein CSVDGWGRVGQYNEQFF. The gene calls are TRBV29-1 and TRBJ2-1, with D perhaps TRBD1 (6 bases). The V gene lost 3 bases and the J gene lost 4 bases, with 22 bases spanning the gap. The CDR3 is 17 amino acids. Germline V CDR1 and CDR2: SQVTM, ANQGSEA.

The sample holds many counts of this clonotype. The chain joins TRBV25-1 to TRBJ1-6, with D perhaps matching TRBD1 (5 bases). CDR3 length: 13 amino acids. In germline, CDR1 is MGHDK, CDR2 SYGVNS. With 7 bases removed from V and 9 bases from J, the gap between germline ends came to 13 bases. CDR3 sequence reads: CASTGAGISPLHF. CDR3 in DNA: TGTGCCAGCACCGGGGCGGGTATTTCACCCCTCCACTTT.

This clonotype was recorded a few times. The chain carries TRBV6-5 and TRBJ2-2; D uncertain. CDR1 MNHEY and CDR2 SVGAGI come from the germline V gene. V dropped 2 bases and J dropped 1 base, with 20 bases sitting between them. The CDR3 totals 19 residues. For the CDR3, the DNA is TGTGCCAGCAGTTACCCGTGGGAAGCCTTCCCTATGAACACCGGGGAGCTGTTTTTT. Residues: CASSYPWEAFPMNTGELFF.

In its sample, this clonotype was seen many times. This chain connects TRBV5-1 to TRBJ2-2; the D gene is possibly TRBD1 (6 bases). The V gene's germline CDR1 is SGHRS and CDR2 YFSETQ. V was trimmed by 4 bases and J by 3 bases, leaving 13 bases between them. CDR3 length: 15 amino acids. CDR3 sequence: CASSPGQRDTGELFF. The CDR3 DNA sequence: TGCGCCAGCAGCCCAGGACAGAGGGACACCGGGGAGCTGTTTTTT.

This clonotype was picked up many times. J is TRBJ1-5 and V is TRBV5-1; TRBD1 is a possible D gene (6 bases). V was shortened by 1 base and J by 4 bases, with 12 bases between the two germline ends. The germline V gene has CDR1 SGHRS and CDR2 YFSETQ. The CDR3 consists of 15 residues. The CDR3 here is CASSLQGGLNQPQHF. As DNA, the CDR3 is TGCGCCAGCAGCTTGCAAGGGGGTTTAAATCAGCCCCAGCATTTT. Supplemented by reference TRBV5-1 and TRBJ1-5, the full variable domain reads KAGVTQTPRYLIKTRGQQVTLSCSPISGHRSVSWYQQTPGQGLQFLFEYFSETQRNKGNFPGRFSGRQFSNSRSEMNVSTLELGDSALYLCASSLQGGLNQPQHFGDGTRLSIL.

This clonotype was detected many times. CDR3 coding DNA: TGCGCCAGCAGCAGATCTAGCGGGAGTCAAGAGACCCAGTACTTC. It yields the protein CASSRSSGSQETQYF. The genes are TRBV5-1 and TRBJ2-5; 10 bases are shared with TRBD2. The germline CDR1 and CDR2 sequences are SGHRS and YFSETQ. The trim removed 4 bases at V and 2 bases at J, leaving 5 bases unmatched. The CDR3 extends over 15 amino acids.

This clonotype was counted at least ten times. J is TRBJ2-3 and V is TRBV11-2, with D unresolved. V dropped 5 bases and J dropped 6 bases, with 9 bases sitting between them. This CDR3 is built from 12 residues. In germline, CDR1 is SGHAT, CDR2 FQNNGV. The CDR3 region is CASSPPWDTQYF. CDR3 coding DNA: TGTGCCAGCAGCCCGCCATGGGATACGCAGTATTTT. The whole variable domain, remainder taken from reference TRBV11-2 and TRBJ2-3, is EAGVAQSPRYKIIEKRQSVAFWCNPISGHATLYWYQQILGQGPKLLIQFQNNGVVDDSQLPKDRFSAERLKGVDSTLKIQPAKLEDSAVYLCASSPPWDTQYFGPGTRLTVL.

A note on this clonotype: The CDR3 does not end in the conserved phenylalanine or tryptophan, so this is likely a read error. The chain is built from TRBV28 and TRBJ1-1, with D possibly TRBD1 on 5 matching bases. Germline V CDR1 and CDR2: MDHEN, SYDVKM. The CDR3 spans 12 residues. V lost 6 bases and J 6 bases, leaving 11 bases between the germline ends. The DNA of the CDR3 is TGTGCCAGCAGCCGGGACGTCTCTGAAGCTTTCATT. Protein: CASSRDVSEAFI.

The chain recombines TRBV20-1 with TRBJ2-1; 7 nucleotides agree with TRBD1. CDR1 and CDR2 from the germline V gene are DFQATT and SNEGSKA (reference sequence). The trim removed 5 bases at V and 8 bases at J, leaving 15 bases unmatched. There are 15 residues in the CDR3. In DNA form, the CDR3 reads TGCAGTGCTGCGACCGGGACAGCCAACTTAGATGAGCAGTTCTTC. Its protein product is CSAATGTANLDEQFF.